This T cell receptor beta chain was captured by sequencing in a study of shared clonotypes between healthy human individuals. With regard to this clone: Its antigen is still unknown.

The CDR3 spans 16 residues. The V end was cut by 1 base, the J end by 2 bases, with 11 bases between. Germline-derived CDR1 and CDR2 are LGHNA and YNFKEQ. General study results and limits: For naive CD4 cells, 4% to 6% of clonotypes were shared across a few donors. Larger estimated richness was generally recorded for naive subsets relative to memory subsets. Only blood was sampled; tissue repertoires likely differ.

The table came from immunoSEQ multiplex PCR; TCRdb's copy has only in-frame clones and leaves some out. Of 190,000 or so clones in the sample, approximately 92% are singletons; the top ten hold 0.065% to 0.07%. The rearrangement joins TRBV4-2 to TRBJ2-2; D might be TRBD2 (6 bases). The material sequenced was naive CD4+ T cells sorted from blood. Subset: CD45RA+ positively selected. This clonotype was sampled from a woman in her twenties or thirties in good health. CDR3 nucleotides: TGTGCCAGCAGCCAAGTGGTAGCGGCAAACACCGGGGAGCTGTTTTTT. It codes for CASSQVVAANTGELFF.